The rows below give T cell receptor beta chains drawn from one sample of a study of T cells expressing NK-cell markers. TCRdb reanalyzed the 5' RACE reads and collapses them to one entry per CDR3 protein, without DNA. In total, the table holds 350,000 to 400,000 distinct CDR3 sequences. Sample: blood T cells: a sorted CD56 or NKG2C T cell subset, CD4+ or CD8+ T cells, or bulk PBMC T cells (not recorded which). Receptors were obtained from a woman in her forties or fifties in good health. Each CDR3 is given with its conserved first and last residue.

V	J	CDR3
TRBV20-1	TRBJ2-2	CSARPPGLADTGELFF
TRBV29-1	TRBJ2-7	CSVSTSHSYEQYF
TRBV29-1	TRBJ2-4	CSVTGRLAKNIQYF
TRBV15	TRBJ2-7	CATGREYEQYF
TRBV28	TRBJ1-2	CASSFPGHYHTF
TRBV5-5	TRBJ2-3	CASSLGSGSTDTQYF
TRBV7-9	TRBJ1-2	CASTLSAQDGYTF
TRBV5-1	TRBJ2-7	CASSFVAGKPDEQYF
TRBV6-1	TRBJ1-6	CATDKDNSPLHF
TRBV5-6	TRBJ2-3	CASSSPGLSTDTQYF
TRBV6-1	TRBJ2-2	CASKKSPGPQNTGELFF
TRBV20-1	TRBJ2-1	CSARGGLAQNEQFF
TRBV20-1	TRBJ2-3	CSARYLATSGRTGSTDTQYF
TRBV5-1	TRBJ2-7	CASSRGPLDEQYF
TRBV28	TRBJ2-5	CASKTVEETQYF
TRBV20-1	TRBJ2-4	CSARTEAGEGDIQYF
TRBV10-2	TRBJ2-3	CASTSGSNTDTQYF
TRBV12-3/TRBV12-4	TRBJ2-1	CASSSSSGRGTNEQFF
TRBV6-2/TRBV6-3	TRBJ2-5	CASRRFSGNQETQYF
TRBV21-1	TRBJ1-6	CASSRRETEPGFLRNSPLHF
TRBV5-1	TRBJ2-7	CASSPRPSGSSYEQYF
TRBV20-1	TRBJ2-1	CSAALAGGPNEQFF
TRBV6-1	TRBJ1-1	CASSEEGEAVEAFF
TRBV5-1	TRBJ2-1	CASSFPGTGRDEQFF
TRBV18	TRBJ2-1	CASSPAGSEQFF
TRBV12-3/TRBV12-4	TRBJ1-2	CASSAGPKDGYTF
TRBV5-1	TRBJ2-1	CASSRVQTGSYNEQFF
TRBV27	TRBJ2-7	CASRRVGRQEQYF
TRBV14	TRBJ1-3	CASSHRGTPRGNTIYF
TRBV5-1	TRBJ2-7	CASSLGTSGRGEQYF
TRBV18	TRBJ2-1	CASSETRTNEQFF
TRBV10-1	TRBJ2-1	CASNDDYSDEQFF
TRBV3-1	TRBJ2-1	CASSPGTQHNEQFF
TRBV5-1	TRBJ2-3	CASSARDRGLVMKDSDTQYF
TRBV2	TRBJ2-5	CASSDRGEETQYF
TRBV7-2	TRBJ2-7	CASSLNVPEQYF
TRBV5-1	TRBJ2-2	CASSFDRPMNTGELFF
TRBV3-1	TRBJ1-2	CASSQDSRDYGYTF
TRBV29-1	TRBJ2-3	CSVVWTGGGDTQYF
TRBV20-1	TRBJ2-7	CSAVRETSYEQYF
TRBV4-1	TRBJ2-4	CASSHLLAGAAKNIQYF
TRBV7-8	TRBJ2-7	CASSLTTVPLEQYF
TRBV10-3	TRBJ1-2	CAITWAPGVYTF
TRBV9	TRBJ2-3	CASSPRLAGADTQYF
TRBV24-1	TRBJ2-3	CATSDPGLPTDTQYF
TRBV5-1	TRBJ2-5	CASSLEVDETQYF
TRBV30	TRBJ2-4	CAWSVLGGGVNIQYF
TRBV15	TRBJ2-3	CATSRTTSGSGEDTQYF
TRBV20-1	TRBJ2-5	CSATTGTPEETQYF
TRBV5-1	TRBJ2-1	CASSLYGEEQFF
TRBV5-6	TRBJ1-2	CASRRDRLNYGYTF
TRBV20-1	TRBJ2-3	CSAAGQGTDTQYF
TRBV9	TRBJ2-1	CASGGSVRGASNEQFF